Below, one T cell receptor (beta chain) is given with its context. This specimen comes from a study of OX40 agonist ivuxolimab in advanced cancers. Profiled with immunoSEQ multiplex PCR; TCRdb holds only in-frame clones, not every one. The sample lists 120,000 or so clones, more than 70% seen once, with less than 0.3% in the top ten. The germline V gene encodes CDR1 SNHLY and CDR2 FYNNEI. Deletions cut 7 bases from V and 4 bases from J, with 15 bases between. CDR3 length equals 14 residues. This chain uses TRBV2 with TRBJ2-3; D may be TRBD1 or TRBD2 (6 bases each). The TCR comes from an adult with an advanced solid tumor such as melanoma, head and neck, liver or kidney cancer. The sample consisted of CD4+ or CD8+ T cells sorted from blood, taken in a trial of the OX40 agonist ivuxolimab. Here the CDR3 reads CASTGDWVADTQYF. The CDR3 bases are TGTGCCAGCACAGGGGACTGGGTTGCAGATACGCAGTATTTT. The entire variable domain, with the rest obtained from reference TRBV2 and TRBJ2-3, is as follows: EPEVTQTPSHQVTQMGQEVILRCVPISNHLYFYWYRQILGQKVEFLVSFYNNEISEKSEIFDDQFSVERPDGSNFTLKIRSTKLEDSAMYFCASTGDWVADTQYFGPGTRLTVL.